The sequence of this T cell receptor beta chain was determined in a study of neurological immune-mediated disorders. General study points: The expanded clones of different subjects shared no CDR3 amino acid sequences (suggesting private repertoires in all groups).

This clonotype occurred many times. Its specificity is unknown. The cDNA was generated through 5'RACE incorporating 10-nucleotide random UMIs. One entry per CDR3 protein, called by TCRdb with MiXCR from the 5' RACE reads. The table includes 57,000 or so distinct CDR3 sequences, roughly 11% detected once. The CDR3 covers 11 residues. In germline, CDR1 is SGHVS, CDR2 FQNEAQ. Trimming cost V 5 bases and J 8 bases, with 6 bases left between them. V and J are TRBV7-8 and TRBJ1-4, with D uncertain. This sequence originates from a man aged 55 to 70 in good health. The specimen was PBMCs. The CDR3 bases are TGTGCCAGCAGCCGCGACGAAAAACTGTTTTTT. Translating gives CASSRDEKLFF. Full variable domain (outside the CDR3, taken from reference TRBV7-8 and TRBJ1-4): GAGVSQSPRYKVAKRGQDVALRCDPISGHVSLFWYQQALGQGPEFLTYFQNEAQLDKSGLPSDRFFAERPEGSVSTLKIQRTQQEDSAVYLCASSRDEKLFFGSGTQLSVL.